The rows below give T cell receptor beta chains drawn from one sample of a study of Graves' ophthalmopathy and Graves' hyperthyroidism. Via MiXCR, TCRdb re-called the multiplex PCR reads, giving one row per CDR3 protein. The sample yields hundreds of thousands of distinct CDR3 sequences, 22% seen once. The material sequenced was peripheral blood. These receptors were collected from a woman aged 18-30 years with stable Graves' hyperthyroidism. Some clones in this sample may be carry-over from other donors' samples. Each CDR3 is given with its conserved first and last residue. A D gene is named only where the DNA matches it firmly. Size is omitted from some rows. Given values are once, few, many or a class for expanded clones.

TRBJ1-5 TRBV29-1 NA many TGCAGCGCCTCGGAGGGGGAGCTCAGCAATCAGCCCCAGCATTTT CSASEGELSNQPQHF
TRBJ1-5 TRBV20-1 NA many TGCAGTGCTAGTATCGGCACACTTTACAATCAGCCCCAGCATTTT CSASIGTLYNQPQHF
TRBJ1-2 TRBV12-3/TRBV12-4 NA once TGTGTCAGCAGTTTGGGGCATTCAAACTATGGCTACACCTTC CVSSLGHSNYGYTF
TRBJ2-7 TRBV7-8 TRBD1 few TGTGCCAGCAGCTCTAGACCCGGGACAGGCTACGAGCAGTACTTC CASSSRPGTGYEQYF
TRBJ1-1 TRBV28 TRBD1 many TGTGCCGTTCCCGGGACAGTGAACACTGAAGCTTTCTTT CAVPGTVNTEAFF
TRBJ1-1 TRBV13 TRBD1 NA TGTGCCAGCAGCTTGGACAGGGGAGAGGAAGCTTTCTTT CASSLDRGEEAFF
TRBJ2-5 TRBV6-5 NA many TGTGCCAGCAGTTACTCGATGAAGGTCAGCCAAGAGACCCAGTACTTC CASSYSMKVSQETQYF
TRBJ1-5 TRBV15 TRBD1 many TGTGCCACCAGCAGCTCCCCGTGGAGGGGGCAGGGGTATCAGCCCCAGCATTTT CATSSSPWRGQGYQPQHF
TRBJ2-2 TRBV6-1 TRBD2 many TGTGCCAGCAGTCGAACTAGCGGGGCTTCGAACACCGGGGAGCTGTTTTTT CASSRTSGASNTGELFF
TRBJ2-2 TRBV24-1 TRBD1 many TGTGCCACCAGTGATAAACCGGGACAGGGGAACACCGGGGAGCTGTTTTTT CATSDKPGQGNTGELFF
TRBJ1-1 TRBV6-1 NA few TGTGCCAGCAGAAGTACCTCAGGGATTGGTGAAGCTTTCTTT CASRSTSGIGEAFF
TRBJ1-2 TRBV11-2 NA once TGTGCCAGCAGTGTCACAGGGAGGTATGGCTACACCTTC CASSVTGRYGYTF
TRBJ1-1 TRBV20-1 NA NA TGCAGTGCTAGAGATTGGAGACAGACGAACACTGAAGCTTTCTTT CSARDWRQTNTEAFF
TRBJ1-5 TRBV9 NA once TGTGCCAGCAGCCCCTCCGGGACACGCGGTCAGCCCCAGCATTTT CASSPSGTRGQPQHF
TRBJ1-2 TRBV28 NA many TGTGCCAGCAGCCCTTCGGGATTGCAGGGAGGTGGCTACACCTTC CASSPSGLQGGGYTF
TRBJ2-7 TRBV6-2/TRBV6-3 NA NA TGTGCCAGCCGGCTGGAAATCTACGATCAGTACTTC CASRLEIYDQYF
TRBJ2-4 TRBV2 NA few TGTGCCAGCAGTCCCCGGGACAAAGCCAAAAACATTAAGTACTTC CASSPRDKAKNIKYF
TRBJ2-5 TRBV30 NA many TGTGCCTGGAGTGTCCGGGAGAAACAAGAGACCCAGTACTTC CAWSVREKQETQYF
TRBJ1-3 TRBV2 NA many TGTGCCAGCAGTGGGACAGTCAACTCTGGAAACACCATATATTTT CASSGTVNSGNTIYF
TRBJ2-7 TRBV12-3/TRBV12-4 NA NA TGTGCCAGCAGAACCAACGGGCAGCGCGAGCAGTACTTC CASRTNGQREQYF